This T cell receptor beta chain was observed in a study of blood T cells in healthy people across ages. PCR was performed a second time for roughly 7 to 11 cycles using a sample-barcoded 5' primer and a J-beta primer mix. TCRdb independently ran MiXCR on the 5' RACE reads; one entry per CDR3 protein. Among 1.8 million or so distinct CDR3 sequences listed, about two fifths were seen once. The CDR3 consists of 15 residues. CDR1 is MNHEY, CDR2 SVGAGI, per germline. With 6 bases removed from V and 2 bases from J, the gap between germline ends came to 17 bases. This receptor was taken from a human donor in good health. Sequencing was performed on blood. The chain joins TRBV6-5 to TRBJ2-7; D is possibly TRBD1 or TRBD2 (5 bases each). The CDR3 coding sequence is TGTGCCAGCAGCCCCGAGGGGCGATTCGCCTACGAGCAGTACTTC. Amino acids: CASSPEGRFAYEQYF.